Presented here are 16 T cell receptor beta chains from one specimen sequenced in a study of control samples from healthy donors and cancer patients. Assay used: immunoSEQ multiplex PCR; TCRdb lists only in-frame clones, some missing. Among over 150,000 clones listed, around 96% were seen once. Sequenced material: blood. All receptors come from a woman under 40 in good health.

The genes are TRBV14 and TRBJ2-1; the match to TRBD2 covers 12 bases. The CDR3 contains 17 residues. Trimming removed 6 bases from V and 7 bases from J; junction bases left unmatched: 13. From germline, CDR1 is SGHDN and CDR2 FVKESK. The CDR3 loop reads CASSPEGLAGGRNEQFF. DNA of the CDR3: TGTGCCAGCAGTCCGGAAGGGCTAGCGGGAGGGCGGAATGAGCAGTTCTTC.

V usage is TRBV6-6 and J usage is TRBJ2-7, with D possibly matching TRBD2 (5 bases). Germline CDR1 MNHNY, CDR2 SVGAGI (reference sequence). This CDR3 is built from 12 residues. V was shortened by 2 bases and J by 7 bases, with 9 bases between the two germline ends. The CDR3 DNA reads as TGTGCCAGCAGTTACGCTCAGCGGGAGCAGTACTTC. It is translated as CASSYAQREQYF.

The chain couples TRBV5-6 to TRBJ2-5; 12 bases agree with TRBD1. The CDR3 runs 15 residues. Germline CDR1 SGHDT, CDR2 YYEEEE. J was trimmed by 5 bases and V by 3 bases; bases with no gene match: 5. CDR3 amino acids: CASSSGTGGAETQYF. The CDR3 region has the DNA TGTGCCAGCAGCTCTGGGACAGGGGGCGCGGAGACCCAGTACTTC.

The chain is built from TRBV19 and TRBJ1-1, with D hard to call. The CDR3 is 15 amino acids. The V end was cut by 0 bases, the J end by 2 bases, with 10 bases between. Germline V gene sequence: CDR1 LNHDA, CDR2 SQIVND (reference sequence). CDR3 region: CASSIDHEGNTEAFF. The CDR3 nucleotides are TGTGCCAGTAGTATAGATCACGAAGGTAACACTGAAGCTTTCTTT.

Concerning this clone: Compared with germline, one end of the junction differs, possibly owing to a read error. This sample includes further DNA sequences coding for the same CDR3. V and J are TRBV6-5 and TRBJ2-1; D remains ambiguous. This CDR3 is built from 15 residues. Per germline, CDR1 MNHEY and CDR2 SVGAGI. CDR3 coding DNA: TGCGCCAGCAGTTCCCCGGCCTCCCCGGCAATCGAGCAGTTCTTC. Translating gives CASSSPASPAIEQFF.

The rearrangement joins TRBV5-1 to TRBJ2-7; no clear D gene. V shed 3 bases and J shed 3 bases, with 19 bases lying between them. Germline assignment: CDR1 SGHRS and CDR2 YFSETQ. The CDR3 has 16 amino acids. For the CDR3, the DNA is TGCGCCAGCAGCTACCGAGCGAGACCGCAGTTCTACGAGCAGTACTTC. It yields the protein CASSYRARPQFYEQYF.

The chain uses TRBV29-1 and TRBJ1-1, with D perhaps TRBD1 (6 bases). The CDR3 loop spans 9 amino acids. Germline loops: CDR1 SQVTM, CDR2 ANQGSEA. V lost 7 bases and J 8 bases, leaving 8 bases between the germline ends. The chain's CDR3 is CSAGQEAFF. CDR3 coding DNA: TGCAGCGCTGGACAGGAAGCTTTCTTT.

This chain connects TRBV5-6 to TRBJ1-2, with D hard to call. The CDR3 length is 15 residues. Germline V gene data show CDR1 as SGHDT and CDR2 as YYEEEE. Trimming pared 4 bases from V and 3 bases from J, leaving 16 bases between. The CDR3 nucleotides are TGTGCCAGCAGCCATTGGATTCCGAACTACTATGGCTACACCTTC. Amino acid sequence: CASSHWIPNYYGYTF. Based on the CDR3 plus reference TRBV5-6 and TRBJ1-2, the full variable domain is DAGVTQSPTHLIKTRGQQVTLRCSPKSGHDTVSWYQQALGQGPQFIFQYYEEEERQRGNFPDRFSGHQFPNYSSELNVNALLLGDSALYLCASSHWIPNYYGYTFGSGTRLTVV.

The chain couples TRBV5-4 to TRBJ1-4; no clear D. Per germline, CDR1 SGHNT and CDR2 YYREEE (reference sequence). V was pared by 4 bases and J by 7 bases, with 11 bases between. This CDR3 has 13 amino acids. The DNA of the CDR3 is TGTGCCAGCAGCCTCCCCCGGGCTGAAAAACTGTTTTTT. This codes for CASSLPRAEKLFF.

The rearrangement joins TRBV6-4 to TRBJ1-1; the D gene is possibly TRBD1 (5 bases). Trimming removed 5 bases from V and 6 bases from J, with 19 bases in between. Looked up from germline, CDR1 is MRHNA and CDR2 is SNTAGT. This CDR3 is 15 amino acids long. The CDR3 coding sequence is TGTGCCAGCAGTAGTGAGGGGACTACCCCCGCTGAAGCTTTCTTT. It specifies CASSSEGTTPAEAFF.

The J gene is TRBJ1-3, the V gene TRBV7-9; tentatively, D is TRBD1 (6 bases). Looked up from germline, CDR1 is SEHNR and CDR2 is FQNEAQ (reference sequence). Trimming took 6 bases from V and 1 from J, leaving 22 bases between them. This CDR3 region has 18 residues. The DNA for the CDR3 is TGTGCCAGCAGGACCGGGGGGGCCAGCGGGATTTCTGGAAACACCATATATTTT. Protein sequence: CASRTGGASGISGNTIYF.

The chain carries TRBV15 and TRBJ2-1; 12 bases agree with TRBD2. Germline assignment: CDR1 LNHNV and CDR2 YYDKDF (reference sequence). The CDR3 runs to 15 residues. Trimming took 5 bases from V and 7 from J; bases not matched to a gene: 6. The CDR3: CATSQLAGGWNEQFF. As DNA, the CDR3 is TGTGCCACCAGCCAGCTAGCGGGAGGGTGGAATGAGCAGTTCTTC.

This sequence joins TRBV6-4 and TRBJ1-6; a possible D gene is TRBD1 (5 bases). The germline CDR1 and CDR2 sequences are MRHNA and SNTAGT. The V end was cut by 0 bases, the J end by 10 bases, with 10 bases between. This CDR3 region has 14 residues. This chain's CDR3 is CASSDSGDWSPLHF. The CDR3 bases are TGTGCCAGCAGTGACTCAGGGGACTGGTCACCCCTCCACTTT.

The chain employs TRBV7-9 and TRBJ1-4, with 8 bases identical to TRBD1. V gave up 1 base and J gave up 3 bases; unmatched junction bases: 4. Germline lookup yields CDR1 SEHNR and CDR2 FQNEAQ (reference sequence). This CDR3 has 16 amino acids. CDR3 bases: TGTGCCAGCAGCTTAGGGACAGGGAAGGCTAATGAAAAACTGTTTTTT. This gives the protein CASSLGTGKANEKLFF. The whole variable domain, remainder taken from reference TRBV7-9 and TRBJ1-4, is DTGVSQNPRHKITKRGQNVTFRCDPISEHNRLYWYRQTLGQGPEFLTYFQNEAQLEKSRLLSDRFSAERPKGSFSTLEIQRTEQGDSAMYLCASSLGTGKANEKLFFGSGTQLSVL.

This chain connects TRBV6-5 to TRBJ1-2; D ambiguous. The germline V and J ends were trimmed by 2 bases and 3 bases, with 13 bases remaining between them. Germline V gene sequence: CDR1 MNHEY, CDR2 SVGAGI. The CDR3 has 15 amino acids. In nucleotides, the CDR3 is TGTGCCAGCAGTTACGCGAACACCCTATACTATGGCTACACCTTC. Its translation: CASSYANTLYYGYTF.

The V call is TRBV2, the J call TRBJ2-7, with a possible D match to TRBD1 (5 bases). This CDR3 comprises 13 residues. The germline V and J ends were trimmed by 7 bases and 3 bases, with 13 bases remaining between them. Germline lookup yields CDR1 SNHLY and CDR2 FYNNEI. In DNA form, the CDR3 reads TGTGCCAGCACCCAAGGGGCCGGCTACGAGCAGTACTTC. This gives the protein CASTQGAGYEQYF.